The 4 T cell receptor beta chains listed next were all sequenced from one sample in a study of blood T cells in healthy people across ages. A J-beta primer mix and a sample-barcoded 5' primer were used in a second PCR of roughly 6 to 12 cycles. Each CDR3 protein gets one entry after TCRdb re-called the 5' RACE reads with MiXCR. The table has about 930,000 distinct CDR3 sequences, about 28% seen once. This same sample was also part of a study on T cells of mothers and their children.

The material sequenced was blood. These receptors were obtained from a woman aged 40 to 50 in good health.

This clonotype has just one count. Relative to the germline gene, one junction end is altered; a read error may explain this. This chain connects TRBV7-7 to TRBJ2-5; possibly TRBD1 or TRBD2 for D (6 bases each). CDR3 size: 15 residues. Germline V gene lookup returns CDR1 SSHAT and CDR2 FNYEAQ (reference sequence). The CDR3 spells CASSFRRGPYNEQYF. CDR3 in DNA: TGTGCTAGCAGCTTTCGACGGGGGCCCTACAATGAGCAGTACTTC.

This chain links TRBV3-1 with TRBJ1-5; D is ambiguous. The V gene's germline CDR1 is LGHDT and CDR2 YNNKEL (reference sequence). The V and J ends lost 0 bases and 5 bases respectively, with 5 bases between them. The CDR3 is made up of 13 amino acids. In DNA, the CDR3 is TGTGCCAGCAGCCAAGACAGGTATCAGCCCCAGCATTTT. It codes for CASSQDRYQPQHF.

This clonotype was found a few times. The V gene is TRBV20-1, the J gene TRBJ1-2, with 8 bases fitting TRBD1. Germline assignment: CDR1 DFQATT and CDR2 SNEGSKA (reference sequence). The length of the CDR3 is 14 residues. V was pared by 2 bases and J by 1 base, with 3 bases of the junction left unmatched. CDR3 region: CSARLTGGNYGYTF. The CDR3 DNA is TGCAGTGCTAGATTAACAGGGGGTAACTATGGCTACACCTTC.

Only a few counts were recorded for this clonotype. The J gene is TRBJ2-5, the V gene TRBV28, with TRBD2 matching over 11 bases. J was trimmed by 5 bases and V by 3 bases; bases with no gene match: 8. The CDR3 spans 16 residues. The V gene's germline CDR1 is MDHEN and CDR2 SYDVKM. For the CDR3, the DNA is TGTGCCAGCAGTTTGAGCCTAGCGGGGGGCAAGGAGACCCAGTACTTC. Its protein product is CASSLSLAGGKETQYF.